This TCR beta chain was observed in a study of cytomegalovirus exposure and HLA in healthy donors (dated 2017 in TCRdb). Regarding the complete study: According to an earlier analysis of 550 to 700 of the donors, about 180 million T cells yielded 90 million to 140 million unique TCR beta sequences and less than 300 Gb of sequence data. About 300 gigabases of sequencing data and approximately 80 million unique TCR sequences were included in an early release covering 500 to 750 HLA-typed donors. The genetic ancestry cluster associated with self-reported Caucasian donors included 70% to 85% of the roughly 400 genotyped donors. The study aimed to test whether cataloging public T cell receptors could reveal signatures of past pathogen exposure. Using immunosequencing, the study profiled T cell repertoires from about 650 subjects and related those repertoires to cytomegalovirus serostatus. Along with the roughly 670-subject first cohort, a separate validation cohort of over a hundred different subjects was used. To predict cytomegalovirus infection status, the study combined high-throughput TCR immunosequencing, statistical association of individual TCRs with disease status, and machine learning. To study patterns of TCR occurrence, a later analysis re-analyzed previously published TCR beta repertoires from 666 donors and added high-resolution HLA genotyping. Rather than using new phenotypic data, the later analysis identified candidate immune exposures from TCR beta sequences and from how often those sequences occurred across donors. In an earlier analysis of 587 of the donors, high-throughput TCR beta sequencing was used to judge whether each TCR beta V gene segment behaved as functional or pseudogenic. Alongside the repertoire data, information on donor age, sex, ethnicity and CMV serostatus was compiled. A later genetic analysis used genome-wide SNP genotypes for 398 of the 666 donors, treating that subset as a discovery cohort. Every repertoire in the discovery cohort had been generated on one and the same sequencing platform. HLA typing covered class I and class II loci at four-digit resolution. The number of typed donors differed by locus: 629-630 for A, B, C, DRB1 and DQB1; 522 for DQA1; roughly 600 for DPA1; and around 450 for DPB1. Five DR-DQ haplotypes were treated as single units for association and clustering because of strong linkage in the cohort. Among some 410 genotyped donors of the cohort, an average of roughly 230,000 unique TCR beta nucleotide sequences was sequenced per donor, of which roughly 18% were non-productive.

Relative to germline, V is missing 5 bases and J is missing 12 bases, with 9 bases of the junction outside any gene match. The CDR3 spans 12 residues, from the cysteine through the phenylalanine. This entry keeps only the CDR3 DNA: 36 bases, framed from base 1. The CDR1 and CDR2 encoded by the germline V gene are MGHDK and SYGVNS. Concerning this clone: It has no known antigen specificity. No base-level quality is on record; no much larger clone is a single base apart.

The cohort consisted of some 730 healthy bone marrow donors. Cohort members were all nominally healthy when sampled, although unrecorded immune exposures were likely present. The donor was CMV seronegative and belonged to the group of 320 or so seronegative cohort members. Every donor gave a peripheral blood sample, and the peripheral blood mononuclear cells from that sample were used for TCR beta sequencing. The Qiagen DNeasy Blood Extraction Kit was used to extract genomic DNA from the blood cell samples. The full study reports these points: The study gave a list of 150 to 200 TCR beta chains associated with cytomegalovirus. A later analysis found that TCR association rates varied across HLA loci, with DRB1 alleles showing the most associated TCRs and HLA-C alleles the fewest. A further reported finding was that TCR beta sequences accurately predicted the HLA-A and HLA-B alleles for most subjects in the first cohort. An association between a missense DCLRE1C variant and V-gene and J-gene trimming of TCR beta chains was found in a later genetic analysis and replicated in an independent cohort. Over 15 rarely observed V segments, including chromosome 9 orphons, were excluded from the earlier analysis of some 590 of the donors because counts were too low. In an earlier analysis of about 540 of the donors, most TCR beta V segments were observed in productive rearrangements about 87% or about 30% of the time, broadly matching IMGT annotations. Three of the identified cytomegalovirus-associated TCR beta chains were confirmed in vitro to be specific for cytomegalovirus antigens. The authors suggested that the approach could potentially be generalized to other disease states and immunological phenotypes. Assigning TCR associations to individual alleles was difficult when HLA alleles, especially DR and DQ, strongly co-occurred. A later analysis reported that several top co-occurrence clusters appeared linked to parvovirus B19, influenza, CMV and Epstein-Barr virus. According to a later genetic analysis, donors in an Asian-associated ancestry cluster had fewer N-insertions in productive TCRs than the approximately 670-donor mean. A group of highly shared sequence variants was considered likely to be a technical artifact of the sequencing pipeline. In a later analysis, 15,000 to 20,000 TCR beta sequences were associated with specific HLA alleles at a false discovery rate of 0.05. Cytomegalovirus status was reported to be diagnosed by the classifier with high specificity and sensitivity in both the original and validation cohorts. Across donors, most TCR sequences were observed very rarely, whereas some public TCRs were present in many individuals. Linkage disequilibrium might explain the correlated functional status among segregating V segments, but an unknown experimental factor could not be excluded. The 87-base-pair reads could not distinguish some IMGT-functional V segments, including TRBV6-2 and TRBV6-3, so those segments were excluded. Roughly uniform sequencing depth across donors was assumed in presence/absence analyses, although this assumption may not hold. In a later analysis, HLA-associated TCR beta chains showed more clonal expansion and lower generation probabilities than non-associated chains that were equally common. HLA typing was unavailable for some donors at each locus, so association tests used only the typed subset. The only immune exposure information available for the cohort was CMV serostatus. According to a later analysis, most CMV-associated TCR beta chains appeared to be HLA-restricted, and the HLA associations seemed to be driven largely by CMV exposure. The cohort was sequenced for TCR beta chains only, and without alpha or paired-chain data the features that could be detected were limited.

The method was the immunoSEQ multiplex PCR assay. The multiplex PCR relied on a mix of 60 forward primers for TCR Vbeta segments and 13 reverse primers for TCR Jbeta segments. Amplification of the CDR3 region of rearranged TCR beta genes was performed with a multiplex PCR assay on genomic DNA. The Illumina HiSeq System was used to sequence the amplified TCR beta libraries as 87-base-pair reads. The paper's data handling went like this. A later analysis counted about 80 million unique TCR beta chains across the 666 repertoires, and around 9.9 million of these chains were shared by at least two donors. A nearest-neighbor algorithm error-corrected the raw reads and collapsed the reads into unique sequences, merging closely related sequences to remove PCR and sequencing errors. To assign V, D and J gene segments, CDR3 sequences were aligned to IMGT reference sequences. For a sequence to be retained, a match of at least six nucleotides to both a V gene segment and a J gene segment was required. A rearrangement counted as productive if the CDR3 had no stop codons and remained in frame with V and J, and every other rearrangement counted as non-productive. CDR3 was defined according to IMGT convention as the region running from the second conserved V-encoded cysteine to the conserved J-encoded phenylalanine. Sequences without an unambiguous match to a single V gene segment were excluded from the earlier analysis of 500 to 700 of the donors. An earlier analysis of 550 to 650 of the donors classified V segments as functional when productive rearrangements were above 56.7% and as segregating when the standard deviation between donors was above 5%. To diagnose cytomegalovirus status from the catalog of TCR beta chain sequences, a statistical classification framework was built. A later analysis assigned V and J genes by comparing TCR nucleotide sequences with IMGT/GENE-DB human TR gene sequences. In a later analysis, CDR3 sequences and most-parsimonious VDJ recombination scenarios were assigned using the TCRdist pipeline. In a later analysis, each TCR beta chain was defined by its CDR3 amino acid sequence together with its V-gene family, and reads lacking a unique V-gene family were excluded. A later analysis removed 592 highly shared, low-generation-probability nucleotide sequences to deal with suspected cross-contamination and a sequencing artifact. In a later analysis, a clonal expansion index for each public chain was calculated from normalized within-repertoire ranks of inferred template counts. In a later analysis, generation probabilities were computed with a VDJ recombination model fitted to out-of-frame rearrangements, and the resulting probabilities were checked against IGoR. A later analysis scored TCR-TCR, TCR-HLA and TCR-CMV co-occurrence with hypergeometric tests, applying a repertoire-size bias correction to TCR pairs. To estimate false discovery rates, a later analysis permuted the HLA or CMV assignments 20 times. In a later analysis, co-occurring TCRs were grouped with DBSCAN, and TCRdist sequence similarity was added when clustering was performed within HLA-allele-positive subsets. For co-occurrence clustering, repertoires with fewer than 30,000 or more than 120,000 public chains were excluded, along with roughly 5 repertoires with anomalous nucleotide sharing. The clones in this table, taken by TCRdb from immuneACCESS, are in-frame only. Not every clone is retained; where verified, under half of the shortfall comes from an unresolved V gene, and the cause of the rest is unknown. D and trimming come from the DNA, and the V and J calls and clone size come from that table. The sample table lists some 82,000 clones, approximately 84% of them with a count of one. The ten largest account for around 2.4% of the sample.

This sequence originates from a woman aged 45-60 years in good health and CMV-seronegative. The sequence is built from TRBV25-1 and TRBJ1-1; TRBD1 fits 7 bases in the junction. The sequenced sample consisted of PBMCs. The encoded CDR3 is CASSPLTGHTFF. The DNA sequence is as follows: TGTGCCAGCAGTCCGTTGACAGGGCATACTTTCTTT.